This T cell receptor (beta chain) was sequenced for a study of T cell changes during pregnancy in multiple sclerosis (dated by TCRdb to the late 2010s). Context from the whole study: In women with multiple sclerosis, the researchers looked at how the T cell repertoire shifted as pregnancy progressed.

V loses 7 bases at its end and J loses 7 bases; junction bases beyond the gene matches: 9. From the cysteine up to the phenylalanine, the CDR3 has a length of 13 residues. The entry retains the CDR3 DNA only, 39 bases that are in frame from base 1. CDR1 and CDR2, looked up from the germline V gene, are SQVTM and ANQGSEA. In the case of this clone: There is no known antigen for this receptor. Qualities for individual bases were not recorded, and no much larger clone is one base off.

The protocol used for the library was the immunoSEQ multiplex PCR assay. TCRdb limited this immuneACCESS table to in-frame rearrangements with V and J called. A share of clones is missing; checked studies link under half to unresolved V genes, and the rest is unexplained. This sample is represented by tens of thousands of clones; roughly 89% of them were singletons. The ten top clones hold less than 1.5% of the sample. The V gene is TRBV29-1 and the J gene is TRBJ2-2; 7 bases in the middle match TRBD1. The sequencing here drew on peripheral blood, taken after pregnancy. The receptor was isolated from a female donor in good health, enrolled as a control in a pregnancy study. The DNA is as follows: TGCAGCGCCCCGGGACAGATAGGCGGGGAGCTGTTTTTT. Translated, it reads CSAPGQIGGELFF.